This T cell receptor (beta chain) was profiled in a study of T cells after posttransplantation cyclophosphamide. General observations from the study: After PTCy, TRB diversity resembled that of CNI/methotrexate controls.

TCRdb keeps only in-frame clones here, not all; method: immunoSEQ multiplex PCR. The sample lists some 20,000 clones; roughly 98% were seen once. Cells defined as naive were viable CD3+CD4+ or CD3+CD8+ and CCR7+CD45RA+CD45RO-CD95-CD27+CD28+. V lost 7 bases to trimming and J lost 5 bases; unmatched junction nucleotides: 12. The CDR3 spans 17 residues. CDR1 and CDR2 from the germline V gene are MNHEY and SMNVEV (reference sequence). Comments on this clone: Its cognate antigen is unknown.

The sequence derives from a man aged 40-55 years in good health, CMV-negative, and a related stem cell transplant donor. This chain connects TRBV27 to TRBJ2-1; 12 bases agree with TRBD2. The sequenced sample was naive CD4+ T cells sorted from PBMCs. CDR3 amino acids: CASTSPSLAGGDNEQFF. The CDR3 DNA sequence: TGTGCCAGCACCTCCCCCTCTCTAGCGGGAGGGGACAATGAGCAGTTCTTC.